This entry lists 10 T cell receptor beta chains sequenced from one sample in a study of T cell responses to AZD1222 COVID-19 vaccine (dated by TCRdb to the early 2020s). Interpreted using the paper, the time point label stands for: baseline before first vaccination. Receptor amplification or capture employed the immunoSEQ multiplex PCR assay. Entries here come from immuneACCESS through TCRdb and include only in-frame sequences with V and J called. Some clones fail to appear in such tables; in the studies checked, an unresolved V gene covers under half of the shortfall, and the cause of the remainder is unknown. Present in this sample are 65,000 to 90,000 clones, approximately 90% of which were seen just once. Clones ranked in the top ten supply less than 20% of the sample. The source material was peripheral blood, sampled on day 0 of AZD1222 vaccination. The receptors here all came from an adult in good health.

The V gene is TRBV11-2, the J gene TRBJ2-1; D may correspond to TRBD1 or TRBD2 (5 bases each). Germline CDR1 SGHAT, CDR2 FQNNGV. V was shortened by 3 bases and J by 1 base, with 10 bases between the two germline ends. The CDR3 totals 15 residues. This CDR3 reads CASSLEWGSYNEQFF. The CDR3 nucleotides read TGTGCCAGCAGCTTGGAGTGGGGGTCCTACAATGAGCAGTTCTTC.

This rearrangement joins TRBV27 to TRBJ1-2; tentatively, D is TRBD1 (6 bases). V gave up 5 bases and J gave up 7 bases, with 20 bases separating them. The CDR3 has 15 residues. The germline CDR1 and CDR2 sequences are MNHEY and SMNVEV (reference sequence). CDR3: CASSPRGAGEVGYTF. The CDR3 region has the DNA TGTGCCAGCAGTCCCCGCGGGGCAGGGGAAGTTGGCTACACCTTC.

This chain joins TRBV7-9 and TRBJ1-5; TRBD1 aligns across 10 bases. CDR1 and CDR2 (germline): SEHNR, FQNEAQ (reference sequence). The trim removed 5 bases at V and 1 base at J, leaving 5 bases unmatched. CDR3 length: 16 residues. CDR3 coding DNA: TGTGCCAGCAGCCCAGGACAGGGGGTAAGCAATCAGCCCCAGCATTTT. Protein: CASSPGQGVSNQPQHF.

The V and J genes are TRBV7-9 and TRBJ2-1; D perhaps matches TRBD1 (6 bases). The V and J ends lost 3 bases and 10 bases respectively, with 10 bases between them. CDR3 length: 12 residues. CDR1 is SEHNR, CDR2 FQNEAQ, per germline (reference sequence). The CDR3: CASSFAGTEQFF. CDR3 coding DNA: TGTGCCAGCAGCTTCGCCGGGACAGAGCAGTTCTTC.

The chain couples TRBV19 to TRBJ1-6; D remains unclear. Germline CDR1 LNHDA, CDR2 SQIVND (reference sequence). This CDR3 region has 15 residues. V was cut by 6 bases and J by 0 bases, with 9 bases left in between. The CDR3 bases are TGTGCCAGTAGAGGACCAAGCTCCTATAATTCACCCCTCCACTTT. It codes for CASRGPSSYNSPLHF.

This sequence joins TRBV27 and TRBJ2-1; D is possibly TRBD2 (5 bases). Germline CDR1 is MNHEY and CDR2 is SMNVEV (reference sequence). The germline V and J ends were trimmed by 3 bases and 1 base, with 13 bases remaining between them. CDR3 size: 16 residues. The CDR3 reads CASSFSVAHSYNEQFF. The CDR3 coding sequence is TGTGCCAGCAGTTTTAGTGTAGCGCATTCCTACAATGAGCAGTTCTTC.

This chain links TRBV29-1 with TRBJ2-5; TRBD1 might be the D (5 bases). Germline lookup yields CDR1 SQVTM and CDR2 ANQGSEA. Trimming took off 0 bases at V and 7 bases at J, with 12 bases between the two ends. This CDR3 comprises 13 residues. The CDR3 DNA sequence: TGCAGCGTTGAAGAATTGGGGCTGGGGACCCAGTACTTC. Its translation is CSVEELGLGTQYF.

J is TRBJ1-2 and V is TRBV9, with TRBD1 identical over 12 bases. Germline values: CDR1 SGDLS, CDR2 YYNGEE. J lost 7 bases, V lost 2 bases, and 12 bases had no gene match. This CDR3 region has 17 residues. DNA of the CDR3: TGTGCCAGCAGCGTGATTGCAGGGACAGGGGGCTTGGGTGGCTACACCTTC. Translated, it gives CASSVIAGTGGLGGYTF.

The chain combines TRBV6-5 with TRBJ2-5; 9 nucleotides line up with TRBD2. Germline loops: CDR1 MNHEY, CDR2 SVGAGI. V was pared by 7 bases and J by 2 bases, with 5 bases of the junction left unmatched. CDR3 size: 14 residues. The CDR3 here is CASNRLAEQETQYF. The CDR3 DNA reads TGTGCCAGCAATCGACTAGCGGAACAAGAGACCCAGTACTTC.

The chain uses TRBV7-9 and TRBJ2-7; maybe TRBD1 (6 bases). The CDR3 sequence is 12 residues long. Germline V gene data show CDR1 as SEHNR and CDR2 as FQNEAQ (reference sequence). Trimming took 6 bases from V and 6 from J, leaving 12 bases between them. The chain's CDR3 is CASRETGSEQYF. In DNA, the CDR3 is TGTGCCAGCAGGGAAACAGGGAGCGAGCAGTACTTC.